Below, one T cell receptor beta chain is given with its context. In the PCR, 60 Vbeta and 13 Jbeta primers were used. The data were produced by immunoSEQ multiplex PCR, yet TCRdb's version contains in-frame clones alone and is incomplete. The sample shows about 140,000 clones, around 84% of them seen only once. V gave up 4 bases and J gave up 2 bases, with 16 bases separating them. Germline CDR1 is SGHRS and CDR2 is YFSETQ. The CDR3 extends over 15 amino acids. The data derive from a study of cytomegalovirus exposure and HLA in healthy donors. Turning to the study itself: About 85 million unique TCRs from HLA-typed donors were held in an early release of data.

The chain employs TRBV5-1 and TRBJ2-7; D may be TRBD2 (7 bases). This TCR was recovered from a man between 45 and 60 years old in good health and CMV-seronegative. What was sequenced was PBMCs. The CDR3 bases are TGCGCCAGCAGCCTGGGGGGGCTGTCCCCCTACGAGCAGTACTTC. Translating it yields CASSLGGLSPYEQYF.